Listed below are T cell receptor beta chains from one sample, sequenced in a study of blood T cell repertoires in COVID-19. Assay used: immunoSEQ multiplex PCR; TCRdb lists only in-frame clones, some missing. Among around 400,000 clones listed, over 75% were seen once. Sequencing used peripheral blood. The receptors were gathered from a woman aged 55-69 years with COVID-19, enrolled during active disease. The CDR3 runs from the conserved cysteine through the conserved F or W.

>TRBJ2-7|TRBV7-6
CASSLGASGYEQYF
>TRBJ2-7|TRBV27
CASSQGGSYEQYF
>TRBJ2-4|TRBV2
CASSRTGGILAKNIQYF
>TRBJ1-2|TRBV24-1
CASTTGGEGRYGYTF
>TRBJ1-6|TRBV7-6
CASSLGSTPEAISYNSPLHF
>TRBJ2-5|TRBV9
CASSYSPQETQYF
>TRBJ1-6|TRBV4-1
CASSQIDRGNSPLHF
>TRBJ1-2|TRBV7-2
CASSLGAVLNYGYTF
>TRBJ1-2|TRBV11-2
CASSLGGQQLFYGYTF
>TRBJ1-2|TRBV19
CASSIGTRSTLIYGYTF
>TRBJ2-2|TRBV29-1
CSADRGPANTGELFF
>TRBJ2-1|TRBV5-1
CASSLDGSGGAIGEQFF
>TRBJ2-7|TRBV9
CASSARRTGLSYEQYF
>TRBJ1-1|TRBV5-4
CASCNRESNTEAFF
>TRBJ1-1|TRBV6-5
CASSRREATEAFF
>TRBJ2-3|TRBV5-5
CASSFHTDTQYF
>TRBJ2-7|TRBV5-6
CASSLSYVSVTAGGEQYF
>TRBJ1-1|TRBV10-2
CASSGGDTANTEAFF
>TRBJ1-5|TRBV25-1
CASSDLTTGVQPQHF
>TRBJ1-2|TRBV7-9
CASSRGTGKGYTF
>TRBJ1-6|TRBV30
CAWRAQGHYNSPLHF
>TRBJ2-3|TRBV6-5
CASIFAGTDTQYF
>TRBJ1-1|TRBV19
CASRNRSEAFF
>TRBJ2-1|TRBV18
CASSPPQGQGRNEQFF
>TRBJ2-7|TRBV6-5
CASKADRNYEQYF
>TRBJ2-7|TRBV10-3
CAISQARSSYEQYF
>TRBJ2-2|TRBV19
CASTKGTGLASGTGELFF
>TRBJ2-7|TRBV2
CASRGGQGSSYEQYF
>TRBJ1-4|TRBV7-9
CASIRGQGTNEKLFF
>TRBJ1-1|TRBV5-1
CASSFGQGRTEAFF
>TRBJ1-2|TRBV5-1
CASSDTGYYGYTF
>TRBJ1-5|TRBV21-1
CASSLTRRGQPQHF
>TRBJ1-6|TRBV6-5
CASRPGQIMSPLHF
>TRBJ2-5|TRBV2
CAIIPDGGARGMKTQYF
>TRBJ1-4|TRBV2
CASSVQGKTNEKLFF
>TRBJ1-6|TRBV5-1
CASSPQGDSPLHF
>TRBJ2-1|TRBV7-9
CASSLVSGGAGEQFF
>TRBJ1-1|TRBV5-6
CASSFGQGNTEAFF
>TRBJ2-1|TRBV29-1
CSVESTGPFSYNEQFF
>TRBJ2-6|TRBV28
CASSRPGTGESGANVLTF
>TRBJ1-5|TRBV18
CASSAYRGAQPQHF
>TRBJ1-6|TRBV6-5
CATRTDLNSPLHF
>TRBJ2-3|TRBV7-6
CASSPSLSTDTQYF
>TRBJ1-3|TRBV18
CASSPPTGDSSGNTIYF
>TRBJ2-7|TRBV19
CASSKTGTYEQYF
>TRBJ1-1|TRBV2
CASSEQQGNTEAFF
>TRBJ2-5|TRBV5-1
CASSPTSGGQETQYF
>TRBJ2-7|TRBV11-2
CASSFGTGDYEQYF
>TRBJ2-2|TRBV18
CASSPRGTGELFF
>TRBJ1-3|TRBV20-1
CSASMTAVSGNTIYF
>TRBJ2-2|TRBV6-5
CASSSGRPGTGELFF
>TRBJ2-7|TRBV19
CASTHTDTYEQYF
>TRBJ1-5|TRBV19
CASTGGGQPQHF
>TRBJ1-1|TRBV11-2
CASSLGTANTEAFF
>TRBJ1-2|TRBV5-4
CASSLGAGAPSGYTF
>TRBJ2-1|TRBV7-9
CASSLEGTGVHEQFF
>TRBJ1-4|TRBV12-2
CASRLANDRKHEKLFF